A single sample gave rise to the 3 T cell receptor beta chains below, sequenced in a study of CD4 T cells in relation to SARS-CoV-2 and coronaviruses. Assay used: immunoSEQ multiplex PCR; TCRdb lists only in-frame clones, some missing. The sample contains about 26,000 clones, around 76% of which appear only once. Antigen specificity for these receptors is unknown. Unexposed donor CD4+ T cells date from about 2011-2018, before the COVID-19 pandemic. The cells were cultured for approximately 10 days before CD4+ T cells were isolated. The specimen was CD4+ T cells from PBMCs, cultured in vitro. The source is a human donor in good health.

This clone was picked up a small number of times. The gene calls are TRBV6-5 and TRBJ1-3, with D maybe TRBD1 (5 bases). The V end was cut by 10 bases, the J end by 9 bases, with 22 bases between. This CDR3 contains 14 residues. From germline, CDR1 is MNHEY and CDR2 SVGAGI. CDR3 sequence: CATYWGGSGGTIYF. As DNA, the CDR3 is TGTGCCACCTACTGGGGGGGTTCGGGAGGCACCATATATTTT.

This sequence joins TRBV7-2 and TRBJ2-3, with 8 bases fitting TRBD2. This CDR3 has 16 amino acids. J gave up 2 bases and V 3 bases, and 7 bases lay outside the gene matches. In germline, CDR1 is SGHTA, CDR2 FQGNSA. The CDR3 DNA reads as TGTGCCAGCAGCTTCTGGGCGGGGGGCCCCACAGATACGCAGTATTTT. Amino acid sequence: CASSFWAGGPTDTQYF.

The CDR3 here is CASGQGPGTDTQYF. The CDR3 nucleotides read TGTGCCAGTGGACAGGGCCCGGGGACAGATACGCAGTATTTT. This rearrangement joins TRBV19 to TRBJ2-3; TRBD1 matches 8 bases. Germline V gene data show CDR1 as LNHDA and CDR2 as SQIVND (reference sequence). V trimming: 8 bases; J trimming: 3 bases; junction bases outside the gene matches: 7. The CDR3 spans 14 residues.